This paragraph reports one T cell receptor (beta chain). Its antigen is unidentified. Making TCR beta cDNA involved around 510 ng total RNA and a constant-region primer. TCR beta libraries came from three nested multiplex PCR rounds using slightly modified ARM-PCR. In the first two PCR rounds, TRBV1-TRBV30 forward primers were paired with a C-beta reverse primer, and each round lasted approximately 9 cycles. TCRdb recomputed calls from the multiplex PCR reads with MiXCR, one row per CDR3 protein. This table has 300,000 to 350,000 distinct CDR3 sequences, more than 55% appearing once. The sample belongs to a study of tumor-infiltrating lymphocytes in primary liver carcinoma. About the study: All patients had surgically resected primary liver carcinoma. Stage T1-T3 N0M0 tumors measured about 4.2 to 11 cm at most. The study, taken as a whole, reports: Among the pair types, tumor region pairs showed more overlap than tumor-adjacent and tumor-blood pairs.

The CDR3 sequence is 14 residues long. Trimming took 4 bases from V and 2 from J, leaving 12 bases between them. The germline CDR1 and CDR2 sequences are MNHEY and SVGAGI. Blood RNA originated from unsorted whole blood, with germline DNA additionally extracted. Before surgery, 3 to 5 milliliters of EDTA blood were taken. This TCR derives from a woman in her 30s with primary liver carcinoma and hepatitis B virus infection. The chain uses TRBV6-5 and TRBJ2-7; D tentatively reads TRBD1 or TRBD2 (5 bases each). Material for sequencing was peripheral blood. CDR3 bases: TGTGCCAGCAGTTGGGACCGATTCACCTACGAGCAGTACTTC. Translated, it gives CASSWDRFTYEQYF.